The 26 T cell receptor beta chains listed next were all sequenced from one sample in a study of CD8+ T cells in alopecia areata. cDNA serving as the sequencing template came from extracted, reverse transcribed RNA. Assay: immunoSEQ multiplex PCR; the TCRdb copy retains only in-frame clones and omits some. Of about 110,000 clones in the sample, roughly 64% were seen once. Sequenced: CD8+ T cells sorted from blood. The receptor set was obtained from a human donor in good health.

This chain joins TRBV9 and TRBJ1-1; D gene ambiguous. CDR1 and CDR2 from the germline V gene are SGDLS and YYNGEE. CDR3 size: 15 residues. Trimming stripped 0 bases from V and 1 base from J, with 10 bases between. The CDR3 loop is CASSVEGSWNTEAFF. The CDR3 nucleotides are TGTGCCAGCAGCGTAGAGGGCAGCTGGAACACTGAAGCTTTCTTT.

The V call is TRBV7-2, the J call TRBJ2-3; 8 nucleotides match TRBD1. The CDR3 contains 14 residues. After removal of 8 bases from V and 4 bases from J, the junction contained 8 bases not matched to a gene. CDR1 and CDR2 (germline): SGHTA, FQGNSA. CDR3 in amino acids: CASGTDRVADTQYF. DNA for the CDR3: TGTGCCAGCGGCACGGACAGGGTGGCAGATACGCAGTATTTT. The whole variable domain, filled in from reference TRBV7-2 and TRBJ2-3, reads GAGVSQSPSNKVTEKGKDVELRCDPISGHTALYWYRQSLGQGLEFLIYFQGNSAPDKSGLPSDRFSAERTGGSVSTLTIQRTQQEDSAVYLCASGTDRVADTQYFGPGTRLTVL.

This clone was seen a single time. The chain uses TRBV13 and TRBJ2-2, with 13 bases that match TRBD2. From germline, CDR1 is PRHDT and CDR2 FYEKMQ (reference sequence). The CDR3 runs 18 residues. J was trimmed by 1 base and V by 5 bases; bases with no gene match: 7. This chain's CDR3 is CASSAGLAGYWNTGELFF. The CDR3 DNA sequence: TGTGCCAGCAGCGCGGGACTAGCGGGGTACTGGAACACCGGGGAGCTGTTTTTT.

The V call is TRBV5-6, the J call TRBJ2-7; weak D call: TRBD2 (5 bases). This CDR3 has 12 amino acids. Germline V CDR1 and CDR2: SGHDT, YYEEEE. The V and J ends lost 4 bases and 3 bases respectively, with 8 bases between them. The CDR3 nucleotides read TGTGCCAGCAGCACGGGAAACTACGAGCAGTACTTC. It encodes CASSTGNYEQYF. Full variable domain (remainder filled in from reference TRBV5-6 and TRBJ2-7): DAGVTQSPTHLIKTRGQQVTLRCSPKSGHDTVSWYQQALGQGPQFIFQYYEEEERQRGNFPDRFSGHQFPNYSSELNVNALLLGDSALYLCASSTGNYEQYFGPGTRLTVT.

The chain combines TRBV15 with TRBJ1-1; D gene unclear. CDR1 and CDR2 (germline): LNHNV, YYDKDF (reference sequence). The CDR3 loop spans 15 amino acids. Deletions cut 2 bases from V and 1 base from J, with 11 bases between. CDR3 region: CATSRTRWGNTEAFF. CDR3 sequence (DNA): TGTGCCACCAGCAGAACACGCTGGGGGAACACTGAAGCTTTCTTT.

The sample holds a few counts of this clone. Here the CDR3 DNA reads TGTGCCAGCAGCTTAGTTTTGAGGGAGACCCAGTACTTC. Amino acid sequence: CASSLVLRETQYF. This sequence joins TRBV7-2 and TRBJ2-5; D unclear. V was clipped by 1 base and J by 5 bases, with 8 bases between them. CDR3 length: 13 residues. CDR1 and CDR2 from the germline V gene are SGHTA and FQGNSA.

This clone was observed a handful of times. The chain combines TRBV12-2 with TRBJ2-5. TRBV12-2 is a pseudogene segment. The CDR3 is 14 residues long. CDR3 loop: CASRQGLRGETQYF. The CDR3 nucleotides are TGTGCAAGTCGACAGGGACTCCGGGGAGAGACCCAGTACTTC.

The chain recombines TRBV28 with TRBJ2-7, with a possible D match to TRBD2 (5 bases). Germline lookup yields CDR1 MDHEN and CDR2 SYDVKM. The CDR3 sequence is 11 residues long. The DNA for the CDR3 is TGTGGTACGGAGGAATCGGGCGAGCAGTACTTC. As protein: CGTEESGEQYF.

The rearrangement uses TRBV11-2 and TRBJ2-7; D assignment may be TRBD1 or TRBD2 (5 bases each). Trimming left V 1 base short and J 1 base short, with 8 bases between. Per germline, CDR1 SGHAT and CDR2 FQNNGV. The CDR3 extends over 14 amino acids. CDR3 residues: CASSLGGASYEQYF. CDR3 coding DNA: TGTGCCAGCAGCTTAGGAGGGGCGTCCTACGAGCAGTACTTC.

This chain links TRBV11-2 with TRBJ2-7; unclear D gene. Per germline, CDR1 SGHAT and CDR2 FQNNGV. The CDR3 covers 12 residues. Trimming removed 1 base from V and 6 bases from J, with 7 bases in between. The CDR3 DNA follows: TGTGCCAGCAGCTTAGGACCCTCCGAGCAGTACTTC. The encoded protein is CASSLGPSEQYF.

This clone was detected a few times. V gene TRBV28 combines with J gene TRBJ1-6; D call uncertain. CDR3 length: 13 residues. The V and J ends lost 3 bases and 9 bases respectively, with 9 bases between them. Germline V gives CDR1 MDHEN, CDR2 SYDVKM. This CDR3 is CASSFEGVSPLHF. The CDR3 bases are TGTGCCAGCAGTTTTGAAGGTGTTTCACCCCTCCACTTT.

Only one count was recorded for this clone. Compared with germline, one end of the junction differs, possibly owing to a read error. The chain links TRBV7-6 to TRBJ2-7; no definite D call. The CDR3 is 11 amino acids. The germline CDR1 and CDR2 sequences are SGHVS and FNYEAQ. CDR3: CASSSSHEQYF. The CDR3 DNA is TGTGCCAGCAGCTCCTCCCACGAGCAGTACTTC.

The V and J genes are TRBV5-6 and TRBJ2-5; TRBD1 matches at 7 bases. J was trimmed by 1 base and V by 2 bases; bases with no gene match: 2. The germline V gene encodes CDR1 SGHDT and CDR2 YYEEEE. The CDR3 covers 14 residues. DNA of the CDR3: TGTGCCAGCAGCTTCGGGACAGCCCAAGAGACCCAGTACTTC. It yields the protein CASSFGTAQETQYF.

This clone has a handful of counts. This chain uses TRBV4-2 with TRBJ2-3; D might be TRBD2 (7 bases). This CDR3 is 13 amino acids long. Germline V gene lookup returns CDR1 LGHNA and CDR2 YNFKEQ. V gave up 4 bases and J gave up 4 bases, with 9 bases separating them. CDR3: CASSRGGPDTQYF. In nucleotides, the CDR3 is TGTGCCAGCAGCCGGGGGGGGCCAGATACGCAGTATTTT.

The rearrangement links TRBV6-5 to TRBJ1-2; unclear D gene. Deletions cut 5 bases from V and 4 bases from J, with 17 bases between. This CDR3 contains 15 residues. The germline CDR1 and CDR2 sequences are MNHEY and SVGAGI. The chain's CDR3 is CASSQGRADSYGYTF. The DNA for the CDR3 is TGTGCCAGCAGTCAAGGGAGGGCGGATAGCTATGGCTACACCTTC.

V usage is TRBV5-6 and J usage is TRBJ2-7, with TRBD1 identical over 7 bases. J lost 0 bases, V lost 4 bases, and 7 bases had no gene match. Germline V lookup: CDR1 SGHDT, CDR2 YYEEEE. The CDR3 totals 15 residues. The CDR3 here is CASSKGARSSYEQYF. Written as DNA, the CDR3 is TGTGCCAGCAGCAAGGGGGCAAGGAGCTCCTACGAGCAGTACTTC.

This clone has only a few counts. This rearrangement joins TRBV21-1 to TRBJ1-2; TRBD1, the table's D call, lacks a check against the DNA. TRBV21-1 is recorded as a pseudogene. CDR3 length: 17 residues. CDR3 nucleotide sequence: TGTGCCAGCAGCAAAACAGGACAGCCACCCCCTACCTATGGCTACACCTTC. Residues: CASSKTGQPPPTYGYTF.

The chain joins TRBV9 to TRBJ2-5, with D perhaps given as TRBD1 or TRBD2 (5 bases each). This CDR3 is 14 amino acids long. CDR1 is SGDLS and CDR2 is YYNGEE in the germline V gene. V lost 4 bases and J 2 bases, leaving 12 bases between the germline ends. DNA of the CDR3: TGTGCCAGCAGCCCCGGGTGGGGGCAAGAGACCCAGTACTTC. It encodes CASSPGWGQETQYF.

This clone was observed a few times. V usage is TRBV19 and J usage is TRBJ1-1; TRBD1 matches 11 bases. CDR3 length: 15 amino acids. J was trimmed by 4 bases and V by 7 bases; bases with no gene match: 8. The germline gives CDR1 LNHDA, CDR2 SQIVND (reference sequence). The CDR3 sequence is CASKLGQGAGTEAFF. The DNA of the CDR3 is TGTGCCAGTAAGCTCGGACAGGGGGCGGGCACTGAAGCTTTCTTT.

This chain connects TRBV28 to TRBJ2-3, with TRBD2 matching 9 bases. This CDR3 has 15 amino acids. Germline-derived CDR1 and CDR2 are MDHEN and SYDVKM. J gave up 4 bases and V 6 bases, and 8 bases lay outside the gene matches. In nucleotides, the CDR3 is TGTGCCAGCAGCCGAAGCGGGGGGAGAGCAGATACGCAGTATTTT. Translated, it gives CASSRSGGRADTQYF.

This clone showed up just once. V gene TRBV4-1 combines with J gene TRBJ2-4; TRBD2 matches 7 bases. The CDR3 is made up of 16 amino acids. Looked up from germline, CDR1 is MGHRA and CDR2 is YSYEKL. The ends lost 1 base at V and 5 bases at J; junction bases unmatched: 8. CDR3: CASSQVALANENIQYF. The CDR3 DNA reads as TGCGCCAGCAGCCAAGTGGCACTAGCGAACGAAAACATTCAGTACTTC.

The chain links TRBV7-9 to TRBJ2-7; no firm D call. This CDR3 region has 12 residues. The germline CDR1 and CDR2 sequences are SEHNR and FQNEAQ (reference sequence). V lost 1 base and J lost 5, with 6 bases in between. The CDR3 nucleotides are TGTGCCAGCAGCTTAGTAGTGGACGAGCAGTACTTC. Translating it yields CASSLVVDEQYF.

V gene TRBV2 combines with J gene TRBJ1-6, with D hard to call. Per germline, CDR1 SNHLY and CDR2 FYNNEI. The CDR3 extends over 15 amino acids. V was pared by 7 bases and J by 8 bases, with 18 bases between. The CDR3 bases are TGTGCCAGCAAAAGAGACGCGACCTGGGATTCACCCCTCCACTTT. Protein: CASKRDATWDSPLHF.

This clone was counted between two and nine times. V is TRBV13 and J is TRBJ1-1, with a tentative D call TRBD1 (5 bases). The V end lost 5 bases, the J end lost 10 bases, and 17 bases lay between the germline ends. The germline CDR1 and CDR2 sequences are PRHDT and FYEKMQ (reference sequence). CDR3 length equals 13 residues. The CDR3 loop reads CASSAGTTRRAFF. In DNA, the CDR3 is TGTGCCAGCAGCGCGGGGACGACCAGGAGAGCTTTCTTT.

The V gene is TRBV7-9, the J gene TRBJ1-1; TRBD1 might be the D (6 bases). Per germline, CDR1 SEHNR and CDR2 FQNEAQ (reference sequence). Trimming shortened V by 3 bases and J by 2 bases, and 10 bases separated the two germline ends. This CDR3 comprises 14 residues. CDR3 sequence reads: CASSFRTANTEAFF. In DNA form, the CDR3 reads TGTGCCAGCAGCTTTAGGACAGCTAACACTGAAGCTTTCTTT.

The CDR3 reads CASKSDGGEAQPQHF. The DNA of the CDR3 is TGTGCCAGTAAAAGTGATGGGGGTGAGGCTCAGCCCCAGCATTTT. The chain links TRBV19 to TRBJ1-5, with D perhaps TRBD1 (5 bases). The germline gives CDR1 LNHDA, CDR2 SQIVND (reference sequence). CDR3 length: 15 amino acids. Trimming removed 7 bases from V and 6 bases from J, with 19 bases in between.